This T cell receptor (beta chain) was identified in a study of T cell responses to AZD1222 COVID-19 vaccine (dated by TCRdb to the early 2020s). Background for the entire study: AZD1222 recipients whose second dose came at about 4 weeks and those whose second dose came at about 12 weeks were combined into one group, since spike-specific TCR depth and breadth did not differ between the two schedules. TCR sequencing covered 230 or so trial participants: nearly 210 given two doses of AZD1222 and about 26 given two doses of MenACWY control vaccine. Enrollment into the trials was organized by age into subgroups of 18-55, 56-69 and 70-plus years, and those subgroups contained approximately 160, 26 and 62 TCR-sequenced participants, respectively.

What the authors observed across the whole study: Reportedly, close to half of the unique spike-specific TCRs recognized epitopes lying outside the regions that are mutated in the B.1.351 and B.1.1.7 variants. Most participants were white British and females outnumbered males, and the authors suggested that clonal diversity may have been underestimated. The 56-69-year group was small, and its depth increase did not reach significance, likely because of low power. Conclusions about previously exposed vaccinees are limited because only six or seven AZD1222 recipients were SARS-CoV-2 seropositive at baseline. Spike-specific TCR breadth and depth rose significantly after two AZD1222 doses compared with day 0 and with MenACWY recipients. Vaccine-associated CD4 TCRs spanned the whole spike protein, with dominant responses in regions 160-218 and 743-854. Because no day 14 peak-response samples were available, the repertoires could be characterized only after the peak T cell response.

The CDR3 regions of human TCRbeta chains were analyzed by immunosequencing. In the source study's methods: TCRs in the repertoires were compared against a reference library of SARS-CoV-2-specific TCRs that had been generated with the MIRA antigen-specificity platform. Breadth was defined as the fraction of unique TCRs that were SARS-CoV-2-associated. Depth was defined as the fraction of total T cells that were SARS-CoV-2-associated. Using the MIRA data, every spike-specific TCR was mapped to the spike region that the TCR reacted to and assigned to either a CD4 or a CD8 class. Log10-transformed breadth and depth values were compared by one-way ANOVA with Sidak's multiple comparisons tests. TCRdb retrieved this table from immuneACCESS and kept in-frame rearrangements only. Not all clones are present; in checked studies, unresolved V genes account for under half, and no reason is known for the remainder. V, J and clone size derive from that table, while D and trimming were established from the DNA sequence. The sample includes 170,000 or so clones, with approximately 86% observed a single time. The ten largest clones take up approximately 2.5% of the sample.

Spanning cysteine to phenylalanine, the CDR3 consists of 14 amino acids. Just the 42-base CDR3 DNA is kept, in frame starting at base 1. Trimming removed 5 bases from V and 9 bases from J, leaving 17 bases between the germline ends. According to the germline V gene (reference sequence), CDR1 reads LNHDA and CDR2 reads SQIVND. What the time point label conveys for this sample: baseline before first vaccination. Vaccinee samples were obtained from the UK trials COV001 and COV002, which included a single-blind randomized controlled phase 2/3 trial of AZD1222 (ChAdOx1 nCoV-19) in healthy adults. For TCRbeta chain sequencing, PBMC samples were collected from trial participants at day 0 and at day 28 after the second dose. Regarding this clone: The antigen it recognizes is unknown. Qualities for individual bases were not recorded, and no much larger clone is one base off.

Rearrangement joined TRBV19 to TRBJ1-5; the D region possibly corresponds to TRBD1 (6 bases align). Sequencing was performed on peripheral blood, taken on day 0 of AZD1222 vaccination. This receptor was taken from an adult in good health. For the CDR3, the sequence is CASSPRTVQGPQHF. The nucleotide sequence reads as follows: TGTGCCAGTAGTCCCCGGACAGTCCAAGGGCCCCAGCATTTT.